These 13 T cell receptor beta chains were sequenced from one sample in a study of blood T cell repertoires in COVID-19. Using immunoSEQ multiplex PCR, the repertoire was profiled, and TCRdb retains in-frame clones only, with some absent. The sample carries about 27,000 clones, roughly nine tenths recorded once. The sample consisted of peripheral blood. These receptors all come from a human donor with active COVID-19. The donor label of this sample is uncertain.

In DNA form, the CDR3 reads TGTGCCAGCAGCCACCGGGACACGGTGGTAGCAGATACGCAGTATTTT. It translates to CASSHRDTVVADTQYF. This rearrangement joins TRBV21-1 to TRBJ2-3; no check of the table's D call, TRBD1, against the DNA was made. TRBV21-1 is an annotated pseudogene. This CDR3 contains 16 residues.

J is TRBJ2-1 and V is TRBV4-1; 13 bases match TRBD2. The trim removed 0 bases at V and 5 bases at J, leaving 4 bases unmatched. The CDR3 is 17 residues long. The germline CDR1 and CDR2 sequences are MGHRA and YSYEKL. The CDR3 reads CASSQERLAGGNNEQFF. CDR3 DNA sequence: TGCGCCAGCAGCCAAGAAAGACTAGCGGGGGGAAACAATGAGCAGTTCTTC.

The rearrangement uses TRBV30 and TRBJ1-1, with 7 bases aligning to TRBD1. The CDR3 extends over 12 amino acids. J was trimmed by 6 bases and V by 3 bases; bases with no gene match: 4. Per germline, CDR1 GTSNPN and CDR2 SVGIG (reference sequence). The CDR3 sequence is CAWRQGTAEAFF. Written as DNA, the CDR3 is TGTGCCTGGAGACAGGGGACCGCTGAAGCTTTCTTT.

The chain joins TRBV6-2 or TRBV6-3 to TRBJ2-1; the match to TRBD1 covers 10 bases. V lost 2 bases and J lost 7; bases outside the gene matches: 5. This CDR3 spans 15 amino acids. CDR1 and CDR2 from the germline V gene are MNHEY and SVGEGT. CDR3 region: CASSYGQGGWNEQFF. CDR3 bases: TGTGCCAGCAGTTACGGACAGGGGGGCTGGAATGAGCAGTTCTTC.

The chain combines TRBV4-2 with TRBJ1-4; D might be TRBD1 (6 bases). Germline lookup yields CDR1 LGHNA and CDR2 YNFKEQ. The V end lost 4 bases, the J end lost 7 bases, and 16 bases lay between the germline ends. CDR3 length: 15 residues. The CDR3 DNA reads TGTGCCAGCAGCCCGTTTTCAGGGGAGAGTGAAAAACTGTTTTTT. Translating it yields CASSPFSGESEKLFF.

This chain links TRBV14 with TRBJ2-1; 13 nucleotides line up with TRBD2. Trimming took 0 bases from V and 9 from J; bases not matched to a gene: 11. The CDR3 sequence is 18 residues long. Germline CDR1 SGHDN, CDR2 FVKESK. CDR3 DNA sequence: TGTGCCAGCAGCCAAGACCGATGGACTAGCGGGAGCCCTGGTGAGCAGTTCTTC. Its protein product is CASSQDRWTSGSPGEQFF.

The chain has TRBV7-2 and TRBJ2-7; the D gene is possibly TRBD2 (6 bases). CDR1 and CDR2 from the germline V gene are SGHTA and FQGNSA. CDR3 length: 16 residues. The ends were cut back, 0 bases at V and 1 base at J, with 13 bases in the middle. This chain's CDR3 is CASSLAGGPTSYEQYF. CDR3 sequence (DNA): TGTGCCAGCAGCTTAGCGGGGGGACCGACTTCCTACGAGCAGTACTTC.

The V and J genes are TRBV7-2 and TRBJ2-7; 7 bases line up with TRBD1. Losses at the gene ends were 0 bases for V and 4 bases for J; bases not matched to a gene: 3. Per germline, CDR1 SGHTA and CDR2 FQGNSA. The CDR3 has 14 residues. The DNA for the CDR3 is TGTGCCAGCAGCTTAGCGGGACAGAGATACGAGCAGTACTTC. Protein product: CASSLAGQRYEQYF.

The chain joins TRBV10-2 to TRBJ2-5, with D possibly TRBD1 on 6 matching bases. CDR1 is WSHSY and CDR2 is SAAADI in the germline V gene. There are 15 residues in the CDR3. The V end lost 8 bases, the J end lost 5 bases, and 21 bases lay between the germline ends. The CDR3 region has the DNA TGCGCCAGCGGATGGGGGCGGCCGCCTCGGGAGACCCAGTACTTC. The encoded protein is CASGWGRPPRETQYF.

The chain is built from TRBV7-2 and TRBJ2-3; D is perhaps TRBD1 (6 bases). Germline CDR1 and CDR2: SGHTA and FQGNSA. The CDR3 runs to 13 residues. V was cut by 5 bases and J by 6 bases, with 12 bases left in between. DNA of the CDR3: TGTGCCAGCAGCCTACAGGGTCAGGATACGCAGTATTTT. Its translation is CASSLQGQDTQYF.

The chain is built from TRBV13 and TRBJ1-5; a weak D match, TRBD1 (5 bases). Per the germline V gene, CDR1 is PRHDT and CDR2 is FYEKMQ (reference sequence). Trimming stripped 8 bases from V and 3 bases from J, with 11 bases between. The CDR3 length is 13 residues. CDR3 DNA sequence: TGTGCCAGCGCACAGGACCACAATCAGCCCCAGCATTTT. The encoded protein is CASAQDHNQPQHF. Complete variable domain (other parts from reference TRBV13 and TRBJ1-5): AAGVIQSPRHLIKEKRETATLKCYPIPRHDTVYWYQQGPGQDPQFLISFYEKMQSDKGSIPDRFSAQQFSDYHSELNMSSLELGDSALYFCASAQDHNQPQHFGDGTRLSIL.

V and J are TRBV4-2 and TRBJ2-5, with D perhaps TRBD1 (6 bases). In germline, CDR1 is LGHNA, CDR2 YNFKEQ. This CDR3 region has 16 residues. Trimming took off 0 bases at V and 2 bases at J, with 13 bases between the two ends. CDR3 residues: CASSQDLRGGQETQYF. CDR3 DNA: TGTGCCAGCAGCCAAGACCTACGAGGGGGACAAGAGACCCAGTACTTC.

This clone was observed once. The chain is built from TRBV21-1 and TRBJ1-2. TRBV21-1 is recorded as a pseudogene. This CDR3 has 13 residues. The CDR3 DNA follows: TGTGCCAGCAGCCCCCCCCGGGACTATGGCTACACCTTC. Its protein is CASSPPRDYGYTF.